This T cell receptor beta chain was identified during a study of early T cells in non-severe SARS-CoV-2 infection. Overall study context: The authors sequenced bulk RNA from unsorted whole blood, leaving chains unpaired.

The sample holds many counts of this clonotype. The antigen remains undetermined. Unique molecular identifiers were affixed to single, distinct cDNA molecules. TCRdb recomputed calls from the 5' RACE reads with MiXCR, one row per CDR3 protein. Among fewer than 100,000 distinct CDR3 sequences listed, 5% to 7% were seen once. Study results and caveats: Matching with VDJdb favored anti-spike CD8 responses (missing private and CD4 specificities).

V was cut by 3 bases and J by 5 bases, with 16 bases left in between. Germline V gene sequence: CDR1 SGHAT, CDR2 FQNNGV. This CDR3 contains 15 residues. This chain joins TRBV11-2 and TRBJ2-5; possibly TRBD2 for D (6 bases). The clonotype comes from an adult who was a healthcare worker with PCR-confirmed SARS-CoV-2 infection or an uninfected control (not recorded which). Sequencing was done on a sample of whole blood. CDR3 sequence reads: CASSFPGSGLETQYF. The DNA of the CDR3 is TGTGCCAGCAGCTTTCCCGGGAGCGGATTGGAGACCCAGTACTTC. The whole variable domain, filled in from reference TRBV11-2 and TRBJ2-5, reads EAGVAQSPRYKIIEKRQSVAFWCNPISGHATLYWYQQILGQGPKLLIQFQNNGVVDDSQLPKDRFSAERLKGVDSTLKIQPAKLEDSAVYLCASSFPGSGLETQYFGPGTRLLVL.